This T cell receptor beta chain was captured by sequencing in a study of cytomegalovirus exposure and HLA in healthy donors. Across the study: Roughly 80 million unique TCRs from HLA-typed donors made up an early data release.

Regarding this clone: Its specificity is not known.

Germline lookup yields CDR1 MNHEY and CDR2 SMNVEV (reference sequence). The CDR3 is made up of 15 amino acids. V was clipped by 4 bases and J by 4 bases, with 16 bases between them. Study conclusions and caveats: TCR beta V- and J-gene trimming, according to a later analysis, was linked to a missense DCLRE1C variant. TCR association rates varied by HLA locus in a later analysis, with DRB1 highest and HLA-C lowest. Because they were indistinguishable, some V segments, including TRBV6-2 and TRBV6-3, were excluded.

Primers: 60 Vbeta forward and 13 Jbeta reverse. Using immunoSEQ multiplex PCR, the repertoire was profiled, and TCRdb retains in-frame clones only, with some absent. The sample contains roughly 120,000 clones, roughly 80% of which appear only once. Sequenced material: PBMCs. The receptor was derived from a man aged 55-75 years in good health and CMV-seropositive. The chain uses TRBV27 and TRBJ1-1; possible D gene TRBD1, 5 bases. The CDR3 loop is CASSSFLGGGTEAFF. The CDR3 DNA is TGTGCCAGCAGTTCCTTCTTGGGGGGGGGCACTGAAGCTTTCTTT.